The 17 T cell receptor beta chains listed next were all sequenced from one sample in a study of T cell responses to AZD1222 COVID-19 vaccine. Sequencing used immunoSEQ multiplex PCR; TCRdb keeps in-frame clones, though not all of them. The table includes approximately 210,000 clones, roughly 94% detected once. Material: peripheral blood, obtained 28 days after the second dose of the MenACWY control vaccine. These receptor sequences come from an adult who received the MenACWY meningococcal vaccine as a control.

This rearrangement joins TRBV3-1 (or the pseudogene TRBV3-2) to TRBJ2-1; D remains ambiguous. The germline gives CDR1 LGHDT, CDR2 YNNKEL (reference sequence). The germline V and J ends were trimmed by 1 base and 0 bases, with 10 bases remaining between them. The CDR3 is made up of 16 amino acids. The CDR3 region is CASSQGLLNSYNEQFF. The CDR3 DNA reads as TGTGCCAGCAGCCAAGGGTTATTAAACTCCTACAATGAGCAGTTCTTC.

Only one count was recorded for this clone. V and J are TRBV3-1 (or the pseudogene TRBV3-2) and TRBJ1-5; 8 nucleotides agree with TRBD1. The J segment lost 9 bases and the V segment lost 1 base, leaving 8 bases of the junction unmatched. From germline, CDR1 is LGHDT and CDR2 YNNKEL (reference sequence). The CDR3 runs 15 residues. This CDR3 is CASSQGGTGLRPQHF. The CDR3 region has the DNA TGTGCCAGCAGCCAAGGTGGGACAGGCTTACGGCCCCAGCATTTT.

This clone occurred a few times. The rearrangement links TRBV14 to TRBJ2-7; 7 bases are a match to TRBD1. The ends lost 2 bases at V and 3 bases at J; junction bases unmatched: 10. Per the germline V gene, CDR1 is SGHDN and CDR2 is FVKESK. The CDR3 contains 16 residues. The CDR3 region has the DNA TGTGCCAGCAGCCAACGAGAAGCGAGACAGGGCTACGAGCAGTACTTC. It is translated as CASSQREARQGYEQYF.

This chain connects TRBV7-9 to TRBJ1-5; no definite D call. CDR3 size: 15 residues. Trimming stripped 5 bases from V and 6 bases from J, with 17 bases between. Germline V CDR1 and CDR2: SEHNR, FQNEAQ (reference sequence). The CDR3 coding sequence is TGTGCCAGCAGCCCAGGTGGGGAGATAGGTCAGCCCCAGCATTTT. This codes for CASSPGGEIGQPQHF.

The chain links TRBV11-2 to TRBJ2-3; 16 nucleotides align to TRBD2. The CDR3 sequence is 17 residues long. The germline V gene has CDR1 SGHAT and CDR2 FQNNGV. Trimming at V came to 2 bases and at J to 10 bases, leaving 9 bases not matched to a gene. This chain's CDR3 is CASSLPVGLAGGLPQYF. CDR3 nucleotide sequence: TGTGCCAGCAGCTTACCGGTGGGACTAGCGGGGGGGCTTCCGCAGTATTTT.

This clone was detected only once. The rearrangement links TRBV9 to TRBJ2-2; no clear D. CDR3 length: 14 residues. CDR1 is SGDLS and CDR2 is YYNGEE in the germline V gene. Trimming took off 0 bases at V and 9 bases at J, with 12 bases between the two ends. CDR3 loop: CASSVGEYARELFF. CDR3 in DNA: TGTGCCAGCAGCGTAGGGGAATACGCCCGGGAGCTGTTTTTT.

The chain uses TRBV2 and TRBJ1-4; 9 bases are a match to TRBD1. The CDR3 is 13 residues long. V shed 10 bases and J 5 bases; nucleotides not matched to a gene: 5. CDR1 is SNHLY and CDR2 is FYNNEI in the germline V gene. The CDR3 coding sequence is TGTGCCATCAGGGACAGGGAGAATGAAAAACTGTTTTTT. Residues: CAIRDRENEKLFF.

CDR3: CASSLGQGNSPLHF. In nucleotides, the CDR3 is TGTGCCAGCAGCTTGGGCCAGGGAAATTCACCCCTCCACTTT. The V and J genes are TRBV5-5 and TRBJ1-6; maybe TRBD1 (5 bases). The CDR3 totals 14 residues. The germline CDR1 and CDR2 sequences are SGHKS and YYEKEE (reference sequence). V was shortened by 0 bases and J by 7 bases, with 8 bases between the two germline ends.

The rearrangement links TRBV29-1 to TRBJ2-2; D call uncertain. The germline V and J ends were trimmed by 5 bases and 5 bases, with 15 bases remaining between them. Germline V gene sequence: CDR1 SQVTM, CDR2 ANQGSEA. The CDR3 contains 14 residues. DNA for the CDR3: TGCAGCGTTCGCGCCCCCATCGTGACCGGGGAGCTGTTTTTT. Translation gives CSVRAPIVTGELFF.

The chain joins TRBV5-1 to TRBJ2-7; the match to TRBD1 covers 10 bases. CDR3 size: 15 residues. Germline CDR1 reads SGHRS; CDR2 reads YFSETQ. Losses at the gene ends were 0 bases for V and 2 bases for J; bases not matched to a gene: 2. CDR3 in amino acids: CASSLAGQGPYEQYF. CDR3 DNA: TGCGCCAGCAGCTTGGCGGGACAGGGGCCCTACGAGCAGTACTTC.

The V call is TRBV19, the J call TRBJ2-2; TRBD2 matches 12 bases. V was pared by 7 bases and J by 4 bases, with 7 bases of the junction left unmatched. Per the germline V gene, CDR1 is LNHDA and CDR2 is SQIVND (reference sequence). The CDR3 length is 16 residues. CDR3 in DNA: TGTGCCAGTATAGGGGGACTAGCGGGCCCCACCGGGGAGCTGTTTTTT. Translated, it gives CASIGGLAGPTGELFF.

The CDR3 here is CASSLAGGVVAGVPGELFF. DNA for the CDR3: TGTGCCAGCAGCTTAGCAGGTGGAGTGGTAGCGGGGGTCCCCGGGGAGCTGTTTTTT. J is TRBJ2-2 and V is TRBV7-6; 9 bases map to TRBD2. Germline values: CDR1 SGHVS, CDR2 FNYEAQ. With V trimmed by 0 bases and J by 6 bases, 14 bases remained unmatched. The CDR3 length is 19 residues.

V usage is TRBV5-1 and J usage is TRBJ1-6; 7 bases fit TRBD1. Germline loops: CDR1 SGHRS, CDR2 YFSETQ. V lost 4 bases to trimming and J lost 2 bases; unmatched junction nucleotides: 6. The CDR3 is 16 residues long. This chain's CDR3 is CASSAKRGPYNSPLHF. In nucleotides, the CDR3 is TGCGCCAGCAGCGCCAAAAGGGGGCCCTATAATTCACCCCTCCACTTT. Full variable domain (remainder filled in from reference TRBV5-1 and TRBJ1-6): KAGVTQTPRYLIKTRGQQVTLSCSPISGHRSVSWYQQTPGQGLQFLFEYFSETQRNKGNFPGRFSGRQFSNSRSEMNVSTLELGDSALYLCASSAKRGPYNSPLHFGNGTRLTVT.

The chain couples TRBV5-4 to TRBJ1-4, with no clear D. This CDR3 is built from 12 residues. Germline lookup yields CDR1 SGHNT and CDR2 YYREEE (reference sequence). The CDR3, as DNA: TGTGCAGCCACGGGTGACGGTGAAAAACTGTTTTTT. Translation: CAATGDGEKLFF.

The chain carries TRBV29-1 and TRBJ2-5, with 7 bases lining up with TRBD2. J lost 4 bases, V lost 3 bases, and 2 bases had no gene match. Germline values: CDR1 SQVTM, CDR2 ANQGSEA. This CDR3 is built from 12 residues. CDR3 loop: CSVETGGETQYF. In DNA, the CDR3 is TGCAGCGTTGAGACGGGAGGAGAGACCCAGTACTTC.

The chain recombines TRBV21-1 with TRBJ2-2; TRBD2 is taken as the D call from the table, unchecked against the DNA. TRBV21-1 is described as a pseudogene. This CDR3 spans 16 amino acids. CDR3 DNA sequence: TGTGCCCGGCCCCCGATAGCGGGGGGCCCACCCGGGGAGCTGTTTTTT. Translating it yields CARPPIAGGPPGELFF.

This rearrangement joins TRBV4-1 to TRBJ2-1; a possible D gene is TRBD2 (5 bases). From germline, CDR1 is MGHRA and CDR2 YSYEKL. The CDR3 covers 14 residues. With 1 base removed from V and 8 bases from J, the gap between germline ends came to 12 bases. The CDR3 bases are TGCGCCAGCAGCCAAGGCGGGTGGGGAGATGAGCAGTTCTTC. Translation: CASSQGGWGDEQFF.